This TCR beta chain was recovered during a study of OX40 agonist ivuxolimab in advanced cancers. Study at large: At 65% to 85% male, the cohort had a mean age of 60 years, ranging from roughly 20 to 90.

Study outcomes and limitations: At 0.1 to 3.0 mg/kg and by week 6, clonal expansion occurred in CD4+ and CD8+ blood T cells.

Patients were ineligible given autoimmune disease history or systemic immunosuppression. The assay was immunoSEQ multiplex PCR, and TCRdb's table has in-frame clones only and misses some. The data show about 31,000 clones, 82% seen once. As concerns this clone: The antigen is unknown.

The sequencing used CD4+ or CD8+ T cells sorted from blood, collected in a trial of the OX40 agonist ivuxolimab. The clonotype originates from an adult with an advanced solid tumor such as melanoma, head and neck, liver or kidney cancer.

The CDR3 reads CASSWGREREQFF. The CDR3 coding sequence is TGTGCCAGCAGTTGGGGGCGGGAACGGGAGCAGTTCTTC. The rearrangement links TRBV11-2 to TRBJ2-1, with D perhaps assigned TRBD1 or TRBD2 (6 bases each). The CDR3 runs to 13 residues. The germline V gene encodes CDR1 SGHAT and CDR2 FQNNGV. V was trimmed by 6 bases and J by 10 bases, leaving 16 bases between them.